This TCR beta chain is drawn from a study of shared clonotypes between healthy human individuals (dated by TCRdb to 2018 to 2021). A note on the overall study: A couple of women and a few men aged 18 to 49 years were included in the cohort. Per donor, three plates each were used for CD4 naive and CD4 memory, two for CD8 naive, and one for CD8 memory. Per donor, leukapheresis produced somewhere between about 0.94 and 9.5 billion PBMCs. To estimate repertoire size and how much clonotypes are shared between individuals, the study performed deep sequencing of blood TCR repertoires from roughly five healthy adults. To increase sequencing depth and limit assay-specific biases, different laboratories used diverse techniques to prepare libraries and sequence TCR repertoires.

Worth noting for this clone: No cognate antigen has been identified for it. Qualities for individual bases were not recorded, and no much larger clone is one base off.

Looking up the germline V gene yields CDR1 KGHSH and CDR2 LQKENI. V ends up 2 bases short and J 0 bases short, with an unmatched junction base count of 7. The CDR3 spans 16 residues, from the cysteine through the phenylalanine. The sequence is cut down to CDR3 DNA, 48 bases in frame from base 1. The donors were healthy, HIV-negative adults who had no recently reported acute infections or vaccinations. Every donor was a Caucasian adult residing in Nashville, Tennessee, USA. CD4+ T cells were enriched by magnetic negative selection; naive cells were then positively selected on CD45RA, and the negative fraction formed the memory subset. Blood was collected by leukapheresis, and PBMCs were isolated by Ficoll-Histopaque density gradient centrifugation and then cryopreserved in liquid nitrogen vapor phase. Purity and quantity of every magnetically sorted T cell population were checked by analytical flow cytometry. Each sorted fraction had its genomic DNA isolated and then quantified by UV absorbance on a Nanodrop 2000c.

What the study reported, not specific to this receptor: Naive subsets generally had larger estimated clonotype richness than memory subsets did. Sampling was restricted to blood, and TCR repertoires in tissue are likely to differ from TCR repertoires in blood. Rarefaction of sorted-subset datasets indicated incomplete sequencing despite the large sequencing depth. Sharing across a handful of donors was observed for about 5% of naive CD4, 3.5% of naive CD8, 2% to 2.5% of memory CD4, and around 0.4% of memory CD8 clonotypes. Pairwise subsampling led to the expectation that sequencing depth would affect the degree of clonotype sharing among donors. Higher generation probabilities were observed for clonotypes shared by all four sorted-subset donors than for non-shared clonotypes. The small number of donors limited the genetic and exposure-history diversity represented.

Using the deep immunoSEQ assay, multiplex PCR amplified TCR CDR3 regions from genomic DNA. Genomic DNA extracted from each cell subset was distributed evenly over all wells of several immunoSEQ 96-well plates, and each plate served as one replicate. For sorted subsets, around 0.2 ug of genomic DNA, equivalent to roughly 33,000 T cell genomes, went into each replicate PCR. The purified libraries were quantified using a Qubit 3.0 fluorometer, sized with a Bioanalyzer 2100, and then quantified again using the KAPA Library Quantification kit. A separate single-read 150-cycle Illumina NextSeq 550 flow cell was used to sequence each immunoSEQ 96-well plate. As for how the authors treated the data: Because the immunoSEQ output held only junctional sequences and lacked quality scores, the filtering could not match the filtering applied to full-length reads. To assign V/J genes and CDR3, sequences were annotated against IMGT germline references using PyIR, a Python wrapper for IgBLAST v1.9. Any read was removed if the V/J assignment was weak (E-value above 1e-6), the CDR3 was missing, or the read contained stop codons, out-of-frame junctions, or ambiguous translated residues. V3J clonotypes were defined as sequences sharing an identical inferred V gene, J gene, and CDR3 amino acid sequence. The percentage overlap between two repertoires was calculated by dividing the number of shared unique clonotypes by the size of the smaller repertoire. Richness of each repertoire was evaluated using RTK rarefaction, the Chao1 estimator, and Recon v2.1 estimates of unobserved clonotypes. Generation probabilities were computed with OLGA for all TCRbeta clonotypes obtained by the gDNA method from a handful of donors. TCRdb limited this immuneACCESS table to in-frame rearrangements with V and J called. A share of clones is missing; checked studies link under half to unresolved V genes, and the rest is unexplained. V, J and clone size derive from that table, while D and trimming were established from the DNA sequence. This sample holds approximately 2.3 million clones; over 85% were observed only once. Clones ranked in the top ten supply 0.39% of the sample.

This sequence was found in a man between 18 and 35 years old in good health. Some clones in this sample may be carry-over from other donors' samples. Sequences were obtained from naive CD4+ T cells from PBMCs. The cell subset or site label, read with the paper, signifies: CD45RA+ positively selected. The chain is encoded by TRBV18 joined to TRBJ2-7; TRBD2 aligns with 7 central bases. This receptor carries the CDR3 CASSPLGGGYSYEQYF. The nucleotide sequence is given as TGTGCCAGCTCACCATTGGGGGGGGGATACTCCTACGAGCAGTACTTC.